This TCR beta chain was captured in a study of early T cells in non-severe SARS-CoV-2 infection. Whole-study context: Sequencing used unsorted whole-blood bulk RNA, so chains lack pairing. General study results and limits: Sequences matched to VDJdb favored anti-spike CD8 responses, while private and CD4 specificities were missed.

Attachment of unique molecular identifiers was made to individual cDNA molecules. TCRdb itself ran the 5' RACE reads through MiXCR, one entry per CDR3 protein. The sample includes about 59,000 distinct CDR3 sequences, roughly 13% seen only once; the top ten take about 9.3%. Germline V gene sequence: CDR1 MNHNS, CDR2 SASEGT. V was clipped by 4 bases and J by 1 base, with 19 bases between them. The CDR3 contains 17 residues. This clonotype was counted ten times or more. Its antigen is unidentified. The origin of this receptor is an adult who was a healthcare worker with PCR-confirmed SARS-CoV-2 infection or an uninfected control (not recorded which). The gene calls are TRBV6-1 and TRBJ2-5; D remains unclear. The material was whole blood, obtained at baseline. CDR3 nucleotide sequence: TGTGCCAGCAGTGTTCTTCGGTGGGGTGGCCCCCAAGAGACCCAGTACTTC. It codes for CASSVLRWGGPQETQYF.